Listed here are 30 T cell receptor beta chains from one sample, sequenced in a study of cytomegalovirus exposure and HLA in healthy donors. The PCR used 60 Vbeta and 13 Jbeta primers. Sequenced by immunoSEQ multiplex PCR; TCRdb stores in-frame clones only, minus some. The repertoire holds roughly 140,000 clones, around 70% seen once, with 1.5% to 2% in the top ten. Sequencing input: PBMCs. The receptors come from a woman under 40 in good health and CMV-seronegative.

Remarks on this clone: Other nucleotide sequences from this sample produce the same CDR3. V is TRBV5-1 and J is TRBJ1-5; 8 bases are shared with TRBD1. V lost 4 bases, J lost 6 bases, and 6 bases stayed unmatched. The CDR3 is 14 residues long. Germline V CDR1 and CDR2: SGHRS, YFSETQ. This CDR3 reads CASSLGQGGQPQHF. In DNA form, the CDR3 reads TGCGCCAGCAGCCTCGGACAGGGCGGTCAGCCCCAGCATTTT. Full variable domain (missing parts from reference TRBV5-1 and TRBJ1-5): KAGVTQTPRYLIKTRGQQVTLSCSPISGHRSVSWYQQTPGQGLQFLFEYFSETQRNKGNFPGRFSGRQFSNSRSEMNVSTLELGDSALYLCASSLGQGGQPQHFGDGTRLSIL.

The rearrangement uses TRBV5-1 and TRBJ2-6; D is unresolved. V dropped 0 bases and J dropped 0 bases, with 10 bases sitting between them. The CDR3 spans 17 residues. Looked up from germline, CDR1 is SGHRS and CDR2 is YFSETQ. The CDR3 here is CASSLGLRYSGANVLTF. The CDR3 bases are TGCGCCAGCAGCTTGGGACTTCGCTACTCTGGGGCCAACGTCCTGACTTTC. The variable domain in full, with the rest retrieved from reference TRBV5-1 and TRBJ2-6, is KAGVTQTPRYLIKTRGQQVTLSCSPISGHRSVSWYQQTPGQGLQFLFEYFSETQRNKGNFPGRFSGRQFSNSRSEMNVSTLELGDSALYLCASSLGLRYSGANVLTFGAGSRLTVL.

The chain employs TRBV4-2 and TRBJ1-4, with 9 nucleotides matching TRBD1. Germline V gene data show CDR1 as LGHNA and CDR2 as YNFKEQ. The CDR3 consists of 15 residues. J gave up 6 bases and V 1 base, and 3 bases lay outside the gene matches. CDR3 sequence: CASSQGDRADEKLFF. The CDR3 nucleotides read TGTGCCAGCAGCCAAGGGGACAGGGCTGATGAAAAACTGTTTTTT.

V usage is TRBV29-1 and J usage is TRBJ1-1; tentative D call: TRBD1 (5 bases). CDR1 is SQVTM and CDR2 is ANQGSEA in the germline V gene. The CDR3 sequence is 14 residues long. Trimming left V 3 bases short and J 0 bases short, with 11 bases between. The CDR3 region has the DNA TGCAGCGTTGAGCGGGGCAGAATGAACACTGAAGCTTTCTTT. It codes for CSVERGRMNTEAFF.

This chain uses TRBV19 with TRBJ1-5; D is uncertain. Trimming shortened V by 6 bases and J by 1 base, and 13 bases separated the two germline ends. This CDR3 comprises 15 residues. Germline V gives CDR1 LNHDA, CDR2 SQIVND (reference sequence). This CDR3 is CASSRASGSNQPQHF. The CDR3 DNA reads as TGTGCCAGTAGCCGAGCTTCGGGGAGCAATCAGCCCCAGCATTTT.

The chain employs TRBV18 and TRBJ2-7, with D unresolved. The CDR3 is 13 amino acids. Per germline, CDR1 KGHSH and CDR2 LQKENI. Trimming pared 2 bases from V and 0 bases from J, leaving 5 bases between. CDR3 region: CASSPGPSYEQYF. The CDR3 DNA sequence: TGTGCCAGCTCACCAGGGCCCTCCTACGAGCAGTACTTC.

The chain recombines TRBV18 with TRBJ2-2, with TRBD2 as a possible D gene (6 bases). Germline V gene lookup returns CDR1 KGHSH and CDR2 LQKENI. The CDR3 totals 15 residues. Trimming left V 3 bases short and J 7 bases short, with 15 bases between. This CDR3 is CASSPLLGEVGELFF. CDR3 nucleotides: TGTGCCAGCTCACCCCTTTTAGGGGAGGTCGGGGAGCTGTTTTTT. The whole variable domain, filled in from reference TRBV18 and TRBJ2-2, reads NAGVMQNPRHLVRRRGQEARLRCSPMKGHSHVYWYRQLPEEGLKFMVYLQKENIIDESGMPKERFSAEFPKEGPSILRIQQVVRGDSAAYFCASSPLLGEVGELFFGEGSRLTVL.

A few counts support this clone. The chain joins TRBV27 to TRBJ2-7; 10 nucleotides align to TRBD1. The junction had 14 bases not matched to a gene; V was cut back by 8 bases and J by 7 bases. The CDR3 runs 15 residues. Germline V gene data show CDR1 as MNHEY and CDR2 as SMNVEV (reference sequence). The CDR3 bases are TGTGCCAGCCCGAGAAGACAGGGGGCCCCCGGGGAGCAGTACGTC. Amino acid sequence: CASPRRQGAPGEQYV.

The V gene is TRBV2, the J gene TRBJ1-5; TRBD1 matches 9 bases. The length of the CDR3 is 15 residues. Germline V gene sequence: CDR1 SNHLY, CDR2 FYNNEI. V was pared by 1 base and J by 3 bases, with 1 base of the junction left unmatched. The CDR3 loop reads CASSEGDRDNQPQHF. The CDR3 DNA is TGTGCCAGCAGTGAAGGGGACAGGGACAATCAGCCCCAGCATTTT.

This rearrangement joins TRBV18 to TRBJ2-1; 10 nucleotides match TRBD1. This CDR3 comprises 15 residues. The V gene's germline CDR1 is KGHSH and CDR2 LQKENI. The J segment lost 2 bases and the V segment lost 2 bases, leaving 0 bases of the junction unmatched. The CDR3 sequence: CASSPGTGAYNEQFF. The CDR3 bases are TGTGCCAGCTCACCAGGGACAGGGGCCTACAATGAGCAGTTCTTC. The variable domain in full, with the rest retrieved from reference TRBV18 and TRBJ2-1, is NAGVMQNPRHLVRRRGQEARLRCSPMKGHSHVYWYRQLPEEGLKFMVYLQKENIIDESGMPKERFSAEFPKEGPSILRIQQVVRGDSAAYFCASSPGTGAYNEQFFGPGTRLTVL.

The chain recombines TRBV6-1 with TRBJ1-6; 9 nucleotides line up with TRBD1. The CDR3 is made up of 14 amino acids. Germline V CDR1 and CDR2: MNHNS, SASEGT. Trimming took 8 bases from V and 6 from J; bases not matched to a gene: 5. The CDR3, as DNA: TGTGCCAGCTGCCCGGGACAGGGTAATTCACCCCTCCACTTT. Its translation: CASCPGQGNSPLHF.

J is TRBJ2-3 and V is TRBV28; D perhaps matches TRBD2 (5 bases). Per germline, CDR1 MDHEN and CDR2 SYDVKM. The CDR3 consists of 19 residues. Deletions cut 3 bases from V and 4 bases from J, with 26 bases between. The CDR3 DNA follows: TGTGCCAGCAGTTTCAAACATGCTAAGGCGGGTAACCGCTCAGATACGCAGTATTTT. This codes for CASSFKHAKAGNRSDTQYF.

This clone was counted a few times. A read error may account for a junction end that differs from germline. The chain employs TRBV7-9 and TRBJ2-5; D is undetermined. Germline CDR1 reads SEHNR; CDR2 reads FQNEAQ (reference sequence). The CDR3 is 12 residues long. The CDR3 coding sequence is TGTTCCAGCAGCTTAACGGGTGAGACCCAGTACTTC. Protein product: CSSSLTGETQYF.

The rearrangement joins TRBV27 to TRBJ2-5; TRBD2 is a possible D gene (6 bases). The length of the CDR3 is 15 residues. Germline V gene lookup returns CDR1 MNHEY and CDR2 SMNVEV (reference sequence). Trimming pared 1 base from V and 6 bases from J, leaving 15 bases between. CDR3 sequence: CASSLLGVGGKTQYF. The CDR3 coding sequence is TGTGCCAGCAGTTTATTGGGGGTGGGGGGAAAGACCCAGTACTTC.

The V and J genes are TRBV28 and TRBJ1-1; a weak D match, TRBD1 (5 bases). The V and J ends lost 4 bases and 1 base respectively, with 13 bases between them. This CDR3 comprises 15 residues. CDR1 is MDHEN and CDR2 is SYDVKM in the germline V gene. CDR3 coding DNA: TGTGCCAGCAGTTATACTCCACAGGCGAACACTGAAGCTTTCTTT. It yields the protein CASSYTPQANTEAFF.

On this clone: Other DNA sequences in this sample translate to the same CDR3. J is TRBJ1-3 and V is TRBV11-3, with D perhaps matching TRBD1 (5 bases). The CDR3 runs to 14 residues. With 5 bases removed from V and 1 base from J, the gap between germline ends came to 9 bases. From germline, CDR1 is SGHNT and CDR2 YENEEA. The CDR3 region is CASSAGGSGNTIYF. DNA of the CDR3: TGTGCCAGCAGCGCCGGGGGGTCTGGAAACACCATATATTTT.

The chain joins TRBV9 to TRBJ2-5, with TRBD1 as a possible D gene (6 bases). CDR3 length: 17 amino acids. Germline CDR1 and CDR2: SGDLS and YYNGEE. Trimming left V 0 bases short and J 4 bases short, with 19 bases between. The CDR3 loop is CASSVEPTAGVVETQYF. CDR3 DNA sequence: TGTGCCAGCAGCGTAGAACCCACCGCAGGGGTAGTAGAGACCCAGTACTTC. Looking up the rest from reference TRBV9 and TRBJ2-5 gives the full variable domain: DSGVTQTPKHLITATGQRVTLRCSPRSGDLSVYWYQQSLDQGLQFLIQYYNGEERAKGNILERFSAQQFPDLHSELNLSSLELGDSALYFCASSVEPTAGVVETQYFGPGTRLLVL.

This clone was counted once. This rearrangement joins TRBV9 to TRBJ1-4; the match to TRBD1 covers 8 bases. V shed 5 bases and J 5 bases; nucleotides not matched to a gene: 14. The CDR3 is 17 residues long. Germline V gene data show CDR1 as SGDLS and CDR2 as YYNGEE. CDR3 sequence reads: CASRDLSWDRLNEKLFF. The DNA for the CDR3 is TGTGCCAGCAGAGACCTGTCTTGGGACAGGCTGAATGAAAAACTGTTTTTT.

The chain is built from TRBV6-6 and TRBJ2-3; TRBD2 matches at 12 bases. Trimming took 7 bases from V and 6 from J; bases not matched to a gene: 8. CDR3 length: 15 amino acids. CDR1 is MNHNY, CDR2 SVGAGI, per germline (reference sequence). The CDR3 sequence: CASTLTSGGRDTQYF. The DNA for the CDR3 is TGTGCCAGCACCCTGACTAGCGGGGGCAGGGATACGCAGTATTTT.

V is TRBV4-1 and J is TRBJ1-2, with a tentative D call TRBD1 (6 bases). Trimming took 1 base from V and 5 from J, leaving 17 bases between them. CDR3 length: 16 amino acids. Germline CDR1 reads MGHRA; CDR2 reads YSYEKL. CDR3 coding DNA: TGCGCCAGCAGCCAAGCTGCGCCCGGGACACGTTATGGCTACACCTTC. Encoded protein: CASSQAAPGTRYGYTF.

This clone was counted only a few times. The J gene is TRBJ2-5, the V gene TRBV5-4, with D possibly matching TRBD2 (5 bases). The J call may be wrong; the DNA end is better matched by TRBJ2-7. Germline CDR1 reads SGHNT; CDR2 reads YYREEE (reference sequence). This CDR3 is 13 amino acids long. The CDR3 here is CASSSGLSDEQYF. CDR3 coding DNA: TGTGCCAGCAGCTCCGGACTGTCGGACGAGCAGTACTTC.

There are a few counts of this clone. V and J are TRBV18 and TRBJ1-1; D remains ambiguous. Trimming stripped 4 bases from V and 3 bases from J, with 12 bases between. CDR3 length: 14 residues. Per the germline V gene, CDR1 is KGHSH and CDR2 is LQKENI. In DNA form, the CDR3 reads TGTGCCAGCTCACTCGGGAACTACGACACTGAAGCTTTCTTT. It is translated as CASSLGNYDTEAFF.

The rearrangement uses TRBV5-1 and TRBJ1-2, with D uncertain. The CDR3 contains 13 residues. From germline, CDR1 is SGHRS and CDR2 YFSETQ. The V and J ends lost 0 bases and 4 bases respectively, with 7 bases between them. The CDR3 protein is CASSLDSLYGYTF. As DNA, the CDR3 is TGCGCCAGCAGCTTGGACAGCCTCTATGGCTACACCTTC.

V usage is TRBV28 and J usage is TRBJ1-2; the match to TRBD1 covers 7 bases. Germline lookup yields CDR1 MDHEN and CDR2 SYDVKM. The CDR3 is made up of 13 amino acids. Germline trimming cut 3 bases from V and 4 bases from J; bases unmatched to any gene: 2. The CDR3 nucleotides read TGTGCCAGCAGTTTGCGGACAGGCTATGGCTACACCTTC. Its translation is CASSLRTGYGYTF.

This clone is a singleton in its sample. J is TRBJ2-3 and V is TRBV11-2; 9 bases line up with TRBD2. CDR1 SGHAT and CDR2 FQNNGV come from the germline V gene. V dropped 3 bases and J dropped 2; count of bases not matched to a gene: 6. The CDR3 spans 16 residues. The CDR3 region has the DNA TGTGCCAGCAGCTTGTTTCTAGCGGGGACCACAGATACGCAGTATTTT. This translates into CASSLFLAGTTDTQYF. Looking up the rest from reference TRBV11-2 and TRBJ2-3 gives the full variable domain: EAGVAQSPRYKIIEKRQSVAFWCNPISGHATLYWYQQILGQGPKLLIQFQNNGVVDDSQLPKDRFSAERLKGVDSTLKIQPAKLEDSAVYLCASSLFLAGTTDTQYFGPGTRLTVL.

J is TRBJ1-5 and V is TRBV6-1; D uncertain. The germline V gene has CDR1 MNHNS and CDR2 SASEGT. V lost 2 bases and J lost 0, with 11 bases in between. The CDR3 runs to 16 residues. The CDR3 reads CASSEQIGASNQPQHF. The DNA for the CDR3 is TGTGCCAGCAGTGAACAAATAGGAGCTAGCAATCAGCCCCAGCATTTT.

This clone showed up just once. The chain links TRBV6-5 to TRBJ1-2; the D is unclear. The CDR3 loop spans 12 amino acids. Trimming took 6 bases from V and 4 from J, leaving 9 bases between them. In germline, CDR1 is MNHEY, CDR2 SVGAGI. The CDR3 region has the DNA TGTGCCAGCAGGAACCGGGGCTATGGCTACACCTTC. Protein: CASRNRGYGYTF.

The chain employs TRBV4-2 and TRBJ2-5; 7 bases align to TRBD2. The CDR3 runs 16 residues. The germline CDR1 and CDR2 sequences are LGHNA and YNFKEQ. J gave up 1 base and V 5 bases, and 10 bases lay outside the gene matches. CDR3 in amino acids: CASSVGGGLIQETQYF. The CDR3 nucleotides read TGTGCCAGCAGCGTGGGGGGGGGACTAATCCAAGAGACCCAGTACTTC.

The rearrangement joins TRBV6-5 to TRBJ2-7; possible D gene TRBD2, 6 bases. CDR1 and CDR2 from the germline V gene are MNHEY and SVGAGI. The length of the CDR3 is 13 residues. V lost 6 bases and J lost 6, with 15 bases in between. CDR3 nucleotides: TGTGCCAGCAGGCAACTAGCCTCTGGCGAGCAGTACTTC. Protein product: CASRQLASGEQYF.

V and J are TRBV21-1 and TRBJ1-5; TRBD1 is the table's D call, not checked against the DNA. TRBV21-1 represents a pseudogene. The length of the CDR3 is 18 residues. The chain's CDR3 is CASSKGGAGAVGNQPQHF. As DNA, the CDR3 is TGTGCCAGCAGCAAAGGAGGAGCAGGGGCAGTGGGGAATCAGCCCCAGCATTTT.